This T cell receptor (beta chain) is from a study of CD8+CD57+ T cells in acquired aplastic anemia. About the research overall: Sorting CD4+ and CD8+ cells gave DNA averaging about 2.9 ug.

The germline V gene has CDR1 SGHTS and CDR2 YDEGEE. Both ends counted, the CDR3 spans 13 residues. Regarding the study as a whole: Patients and controls turned out to have 25 to 30 CD8+ CDR3 sequences in common. Patients did not significantly differ from controls in CD8+ Simpson's diversity.

Genomic DNA templated the TCR beta VDJ and CDR3 profiling. From the reads, TCRdb called clonotypes with MiXCR, one entry per CDR3 protein. The table records approximately 380,000 distinct CDR3 sequences, about 70% of them present only once. Of note for this clonotype: Its antigen is currently unknown. This CDR3 is missing its conserved last phenylalanine or tryptophan, likely due to a read error. The DNA is left out, because the CDR3 cannot be placed on it with certainty; the CDR3 is given as TCRdb lists it.

Sequencing used sorted CD4+, CD8+, or CD8+CD57+ T cells (not recorded which) from PBMCs. The chain is built from TRBV5-8 and TRBJ1-4. The sequence derives from a human donor in good health, serving as a control. CDR3 sequence reads: CASSQAGEIGLAC.